These 9 T cell receptor beta chains came from one sample sequenced in a study of blood T cell repertoires in COVID-19. The assay was immunoSEQ multiplex PCR, and TCRdb's table has in-frame clones only and misses some. The sample records 200,000 to 300,000 clones, 65% to 90% being singletons. Sample: peripheral blood. Source of these receptors: a man aged 25 to 45 with active or convalescent COVID-19.

This chain connects TRBV7-9 to TRBJ1-1; D call uncertain. The CDR3 is 12 residues long. V was cut by 3 bases and J by 10 bases, with 12 bases left in between. Germline V gene data show CDR1 as SEHNR and CDR2 as FQNEAQ (reference sequence). The CDR3 spells CASSFVGERAFF. In nucleotides, the CDR3 is TGTGCCAGCAGCTTCGTCGGGGAACGAGCTTTCTTT.

The gene calls are TRBV18 and TRBJ1-1; a possible D gene is TRBD1 (6 bases). There are 15 residues in the CDR3. V was trimmed by 2 bases and J by 4 bases, leaving 14 bases between them. CDR1 and CDR2 from the germline V gene are KGHSH and LQKENI. CDR3 residues: CASSPGRQEFTEAFF. DNA for the CDR3: TGTGCCAGCTCACCAGGGAGACAGGAGTTCACTGAAGCTTTCTTT.

V usage is TRBV6-5 and J usage is TRBJ1-2; D not certain. CDR1 is MNHEY, CDR2 SVGAGI, per germline. The CDR3 contains 13 residues. The V gene lost 6 bases and the J gene lost 3 bases, with 11 bases spanning the gap. The CDR3 nucleotides read TGTGCCAGCAGCGAGGGATCTCACTATGGCTACACCTTC. Encoded protein: CASSEGSHYGYTF.

This clone was found once. The chain employs TRBV18 and TRBJ1-1; D is unresolved. CDR3 length: 13 amino acids. Trimming left V 3 bases short and J 6 bases short, with 11 bases between. CDR1 is KGHSH, CDR2 LQKENI, per germline. CDR3 protein: CASSPSGSPEAFF. DNA for the CDR3: TGTGCCAGCTCACCTTCGGGGAGCCCTGAAGCTTTCTTT.

This clone turned up a few times. Other DNA variants within this sample encode the same CDR3. The genes are TRBV4-1 and TRBJ1-5; D is unclear. The length of the CDR3 is 14 residues. Looked up from germline, CDR1 is MGHRA and CDR2 is YSYEKL. V shed 6 bases and J shed 4 bases, with 13 bases lying between them. CDR3 bases: TGCGCCAGCAGTGATGCCGGGAGGAATCAGCCCCAGCATTTT. This gives the protein CASSDAGRNQPQHF.

Of note for this clone: One end of the junction varies from germline; a read error may be responsible. V gene TRBV6-1 combines with J gene TRBJ2-1, with 12 nucleotides matching TRBD2. CDR1 and CDR2 from the germline V gene are MNHNS and SASEGT. CDR3 length equals 15 residues. DNA of the CDR3: TGTGCCAGCAGTGAAGCGTTCCTAGCGGGGGGGAATTGGGTCTTC. It codes for CASSEAFLAGGNWVF.

The rearrangement joins TRBV3-1 (or the pseudogene TRBV3-2) to TRBJ2-7; weak D call: TRBD1 (8 bases). The ends were cut back, 4 bases at V and 3 bases at J, with 19 bases in the middle. The germline CDR1 and CDR2 sequences are LGHDT and YNNKEL (reference sequence). The CDR3 has 16 residues. The CDR3: CASSLGGRDRGYEQYF. The CDR3 DNA reads TGTGCCAGCAGCCTGGGGGGGAGAGACAGGGGCTACGAGCAGTACTTC.

The V and J genes are TRBV6-2 or TRBV6-3 and TRBJ2-2; TRBD1 agrees at 8 bases. The junction had 7 bases not matched to a gene; V was cut back by 6 bases and J by 1 base. Per germline, CDR1 MNHEY and CDR2 SVGEGT. The CDR3 covers 16 residues. CDR3 coding DNA: TGTGCCAGCAGCCGACGACAGGGGTTGAACACCGGGGAGCTGTTTTTT. Amino acids: CASSRRQGLNTGELFF.

The chain combines TRBV7-9 with TRBJ2-7, with D possibly TRBD1 on 6 matching bases. The CDR3 consists of 13 residues. From germline, CDR1 is SEHNR and CDR2 FQNEAQ (reference sequence). Trimming left V 10 bases short and J 5 bases short, with 18 bases between. For the CDR3, the DNA is TGTGCCACCCAACAACAGGGCCCAGACGAGCAGTACTTC. Its protein product is CATQQQGPDEQYF. The complete variable domain, with remaining parts taken from reference TRBV7-9 and TRBJ2-7, reads DTGVSQNPRHKITKRGQNVTFRCDPISEHNRLYWYRQTLGQGPEFLTYFQNEAQLEKSRLLSDRFSAERPKGSFSTLEIQRTEQGDSAMYLCATQQQGPDEQYFGPGTRLTVT.